The 2 T cell receptor beta chains listed next were all sequenced from one sample in a study of cytomegalovirus exposure and HLA in healthy donors. Both 60 Vbeta primers and 13 Jbeta primers went into the PCR. Generated by immunoSEQ multiplex PCR, the TCRdb table keeps only in-frame clones and is missing some. The sample has 160,000 or so clones; about 77% are singletons. The sequencing sample was made of PBMCs. Source of these receptors: a man aged 25 to 40 in good health and CMV-seronegative.

The chain recombines TRBV5-1 with TRBJ1-2; 8 bases agree with TRBD1. Trimming at V came to 3 bases and at J to 4 bases, leaving 8 bases not matched to a gene. The CDR3 spans 15 residues. Germline CDR1 reads SGHRS; CDR2 reads YFSETQ. The CDR3 region has the DNA TGCGCCAGCAGCTATGTGGACAGGGAGGGCTATGGCTACACCTTC. Protein product: CASSYVDREGYGYTF.

The chain couples TRBV5-1 to TRBJ2-1, with 15 bases aligning to TRBD2. This CDR3 has 19 amino acids. Looked up from germline, CDR1 is SGHRS and CDR2 is YFSETQ. J gave up 0 bases and V 4 bases, and 8 bases lay outside the gene matches. The DNA of the CDR3 is TGCGCCAGCAGCGAGGGACTAGCGGGGGGACCGAGCTCCTACAATGAGCAGTTCTTC. It specifies CASSEGLAGGPSSYNEQFF.